The 6 T cell receptor beta chains below all came from one sample that was sequenced in a study of technical replicates of blood from several donors. Repertoires were generated with immunoSEQ multiplex PCR, while TCRdb's copy carries only in-frame clones and drops some. The sample lists tens of thousands of clones; 90% to 98% were seen once. The sequencing input was T cells isolated from PBMCs. These receptors were taken from a human donor in good health.

This clone appeared once. For the CDR3, the DNA is TGTGCCAGCAGCTCGTGGACACCGAACACTGAAGCTTTCTTT. Its protein is CASSSWTPNTEAFF. J is TRBJ1-1 and V is TRBV7-2; the D gene is possibly TRBD1 (5 bases). Germline CDR1 SGHTA, CDR2 FQGNSA. The CDR3 has 14 amino acids. Between the trimmed V and J ends, which lost 4 bases and 1 base, there was a span of 10 bases.

This rearrangement joins TRBV9 to TRBJ1-4; D is perhaps TRBD1 (5 bases). The V gene's germline CDR1 is SGDLS and CDR2 YYNGEE. Trimming removed 0 bases from V and 4 bases from J, with 7 bases in between. The CDR3 has 14 amino acids. CDR3 loop: CASSVGQFNEKLFF. As DNA, the CDR3 is TGTGCCAGCAGCGTAGGACAGTTTAATGAAAAACTGTTTTTT.

CDR3 region: CATGEAYGYTF. Here the CDR3 DNA reads TGCGCCACCGGTGAAGCCTATGGCTACACCTTC. The chain combines TRBV10-2 with TRBJ1-2; no clear D gene. CDR3 length equals 11 residues. V was cut by 10 bases and J by 4 bases, with 10 bases left in between. Germline CDR1 reads WSHSY; CDR2 reads SAAADI.

The J gene is TRBJ2-5, the V gene TRBV2, with 9 bases identical to TRBD1. This CDR3 is built from 15 residues. Germline V gene data show CDR1 as SNHLY and CDR2 as FYNNEI. V shed 10 bases, J shed 5 bases, and the junction held 14 bases outside the gene matches. The chain's CDR3 is CATSREGDRDETQYF. The CDR3 coding sequence is TGTGCCACCTCCCGGGAAGGGGACAGGGATGAGACCCAGTACTTC. Full variable domain (remainder filled in from reference TRBV2 and TRBJ2-5): EPEVTQTPSHQVTQMGQEVILRCVPISNHLYFYWYRQILGQKVEFLVSFYNNEISEKSEIFDDQFSVERPDGSNFTLKIRSTKLEDSAMYFCATSREGDRDETQYFGPGTRLLVL.

This clone was recorded once. Here the CDR3 DNA reads TGTGCCAGCAGTTACACGAGCGCGCCCACAGATACGCAGTATTTT. It codes for CASSYTSAPTDTQYF. This rearrangement joins TRBV6-6 to TRBJ2-3; no reliable D call. The germline CDR1 and CDR2 sequences are MNHNY and SVGAGI (reference sequence). V was pared by 2 bases and J by 2 bases, with 11 bases between. The CDR3 extends over 15 amino acids.

This rearrangement joins TRBV30 to TRBJ1-2; TRBD1 is a possible D gene (6 bases). Trimming left V 2 bases short and J 8 bases short, with 9 bases between. Germline loops: CDR1 GTSNPN, CDR2 SVGIG (reference sequence). The CDR3 totals 11 residues. CDR3 DNA: TGTGCCTGGAGTACAGGGAGCGGCTACACCTTC. Encoded protein: CAWSTGSGYTF. The full variable domain, rest sourced from reference TRBV30 and TRBJ1-2, is SQTIHQWPATLVQPVGSPLSLECTVEGTSNPNLYWYRQAAGRGLQLLFYSVGIGQISSEVPQNLSASRPQDRQFILSSKKLLLSDSGFYLCAWSTGSGYTFGSGTRLTVV.